This entry lists 30 T cell receptor beta chains sequenced from one sample in a study of shared clonotypes between healthy human individuals. Profiled with immunoSEQ multiplex PCR; TCRdb holds only in-frame clones, not every one. This table has over 2 million clones, 95% appearing once. Sample: naive CD4+ T cells sorted from blood. Subset reported: CD45RA+ positively selected. The receptors were gathered from a young man in good health.

Comments on this clone: Other DNA sequences in this specimen translate into the identical CDR3. The chain has TRBV5-1 and TRBJ2-7, with a weak D call TRBD2 (6 bases). The CDR3 is 15 amino acids. Trimming removed 4 bases from V and 1 base from J, with 15 bases in between. Per germline, CDR1 SGHRS and CDR2 YFSETQ. The CDR3 reads CASSRAGTGSYEQYF. CDR3 in DNA: TGCGCCAGCAGCCGGGCCGGGACTGGATCCTACGAGCAGTACTTC.

V usage is TRBV28 and J usage is TRBJ1-2; the match to TRBD1 covers 7 bases. Germline CDR1 reads MDHEN; CDR2 reads SYDVKM. The CDR3 totals 17 residues. The J segment lost 4 bases and the V segment lost 5 bases, leaving 16 bases of the junction unmatched. The DNA for the CDR3 is TGTGCCAGCAGTGACCGGGACAGCGGATATATTTCCTATGGCTACACCTTC. Its protein product is CASSDRDSGYISYGYTF.

The rearrangement links TRBV10-3 to TRBJ1-2; D not certain. V was pared by 6 bases and J by 7 bases, with 9 bases between. The CDR3 has 11 residues. Germline V CDR1 and CDR2: ENHRY, SYGVKD. CDR3 DNA sequence: TGTGCCATCAGCTCAGCTCTTGGCTACACCTTC. Protein: CAISSALGYTF.

Many counts were recorded for this clone. CDR3 protein: CASSLPRVGEKLFF. Written as DNA, the CDR3 is TGTGCCAGCAGCTTACCCAGGGTTGGGGAAAAACTGTTTTTT. V usage is TRBV7-9 and J usage is TRBJ1-4; possible D gene TRBD1, 5 bases. This CDR3 spans 14 amino acids. The V and J ends lost 2 bases and 8 bases respectively, with 12 bases between them. Germline V gene data show CDR1 as SEHNR and CDR2 as FQNEAQ (reference sequence).

The V and J genes are TRBV28 and TRBJ1-2; no clear D gene. This CDR3 spans 12 amino acids. Trimming stripped 6 bases from V and 10 bases from J, with 15 bases between. The germline CDR1 and CDR2 sequences are MDHEN and SYDVKM. Here the CDR3 DNA reads TGTGCCAGCAGGCCCTCGGGCGGAAACTACACCTTC. Translating it yields CASRPSGGNYTF.

Note on this clone: The same CDR3 can be traced to other DNA sequences in this sample. This CDR3 reads CASSSLPGQGAYEQYF. CDR3 nucleotide sequence: TGCGCCAGCAGCTCCCTACCCGGACAGGGGGCTTACGAGCAGTACTTC. This chain connects TRBV5-1 to TRBJ2-7, with 11 bases matching TRBD1. V was clipped by 3 bases and J by 4 bases; unmatched bases: 9. Germline assignment: CDR1 SGHRS and CDR2 YFSETQ. The CDR3 has 16 residues.

The chain employs TRBV10-3 and TRBJ1-1; D unresolved. Germline lookup yields CDR1 ENHRY and CDR2 SYGVKD. This CDR3 region has 16 residues. Trimming removed 0 bases at V and 1 base at J, with 12 bases between. The CDR3, as DNA: TGTGCCATCAGTGAGTCGACGCCAGGAGGGAACACTGAAGCTTTCTTT. This sequence encodes CAISESTPGGNTEAFF.

This chain uses TRBV7-8 with TRBJ2-7; D uncertain. Trimming took 1 base from V and 6 from J, leaving 13 bases between them. CDR1 is SGHVS, CDR2 FQNEAQ, per germline. The CDR3 is 14 amino acids. The CDR3 loop is CASSLELYAAEQYF. As DNA, the CDR3 is TGTGCCAGCAGCTTAGAGTTGTATGCAGCCGAGCAGTACTTC.

The genes are TRBV7-2 and TRBJ2-7; D not resolved. Germline V CDR1 and CDR2: SGHTA, FQGNSA. The CDR3 extends over 13 amino acids. Deletions cut 5 bases from V and 2 bases from J, with 10 bases between. The CDR3 here is CASSRLVTYEQYF. The CDR3 DNA sequence: TGTGCCAGCAGCCGCCTAGTGACCTACGAGCAGTACTTC.

This rearrangement joins TRBV7-2 to TRBJ2-3; maybe TRBD2 (6 bases). The germline CDR1 and CDR2 sequences are SGHTA and FQGNSA. The CDR3 is made up of 14 amino acids. V was clipped by 6 bases and J by 4 bases, with 14 bases between them. CDR3 protein: CASSPRTKADTQYF. DNA of the CDR3: TGTGCCAGCAGTCCCCGGACTAAGGCAGATACGCAGTATTTT.

This clone was found once. This chain links TRBV5-1 with TRBJ2-7; TRBD1 matches at 10 bases. With 0 bases clipped from V and 3 bases from J, the junction kept 3 bases outside the gene matches. The CDR3 totals 15 residues. Germline CDR1 and CDR2: SGHRS and YFSETQ. CDR3 coding DNA: TGCGCCAGCAGCTTGGCGGGACAGGGGAACTACGAGCAGTACTTC. Translation gives CASSLAGQGNYEQYF. Filled out from reference TRBV5-1 and TRBJ2-7, the complete variable domain reads KAGVTQTPRYLIKTRGQQVTLSCSPISGHRSVSWYQQTPGQGLQFLFEYFSETQRNKGNFPGRFSGRQFSNSRSEMNVSTLELGDSALYLCASSLAGQGNYEQYFGPGTRLTVT.

Regarding this clone: Other DNA sequences from this sample encode an identical CDR3 as well. V and J are TRBV10-1 and TRBJ1-6; 9 positions agree with TRBD1. The CDR3 runs to 14 residues. Germline trimming cut 6 bases from V and 8 bases from J; bases unmatched to any gene: 5. Per germline, CDR1 WNHNN and CDR2 SYGVQD (reference sequence). The CDR3 DNA sequence: TGCGCCAGCAGCCGGGACAGGGCTGATTCACCCCTCCACTTT. Protein: CASSRDRADSPLHF.

A remark on this clone: The sample contains more than one DNA sequence encoding this CDR3. This chain connects TRBV6-6 to TRBJ1-5, with TRBD1 identical over 10 bases. The CDR3 covers 14 residues. Per germline, CDR1 MNHNY and CDR2 SVGAGI (reference sequence). V trimming: 5 bases; J trimming: 5 bases; junction bases outside the gene matches: 3. CDR3 amino acids: CASSTGQGYQPQHF. The CDR3, as DNA: TGTGCCAGCAGTACGGGACAGGGGTATCAGCCCCAGCATTTT.

The J gene is TRBJ1-4, the V gene TRBV6-5; no clear D. Deletions cut 7 bases from V and 0 bases from J, with 12 bases between. CDR3 length: 15 amino acids. The germline gives CDR1 MNHEY, CDR2 SVGAGI. CDR3 amino acids: CASKPRGTTNEKLFF. CDR3 coding DNA: TGTGCCAGCAAGCCGCGAGGGACAACTAATGAAAAACTGTTTTTT.

The chain combines TRBV4-3 with TRBJ1-3; D ambiguous. The CDR3 covers 14 residues. V was cut by 1 base and J by 4 bases, with 8 bases left in between. Per germline, CDR1 LGHNA and CDR2 YSLEER. CDR3 sequence: CASSQGEVGNTIYF. The CDR3 DNA is TGCGCCAGCAGCCAAGGGGAGGTGGGAAACACCATATATTTT.

The chain joins TRBV9 to TRBJ2-6; D call uncertain. The CDR3 has 16 amino acids. Germline V CDR1 and CDR2: SGDLS, YYNGEE. V lost 0 bases, J lost 2 bases, and 9 bases lay in between. The CDR3 protein is CASSVAADAGANVLTF. DNA for the CDR3: TGTGCCAGCAGCGTAGCTGCGGATGCTGGGGCCAACGTCCTGACTTTC.

This clone showed up just once. The chain carries TRBV6-5 and TRBJ2-5; D unresolved. The CDR3 consists of 14 residues. Germline CDR1 is MNHEY and CDR2 is SVGAGI. Deletions cut 6 bases from V and 2 bases from J, with 13 bases between. CDR3 loop: CASRTGMIQETQYF. The CDR3 DNA sequence: TGTGCCAGCAGAACGGGCATGATACAAGAGACCCAGTACTTC.

The gene calls are TRBV4-1 and TRBJ1-3; D remains unclear. Germline V gives CDR1 MGHRA, CDR2 YSYEKL. This CDR3 is built from 15 residues. V shed 4 bases and J shed 0 bases, with 10 bases lying between them. For the CDR3, the DNA is TGCGCCAGCAGCCCTCTCGGCCGCTCTGGAAACACCATATATTTT. It codes for CASSPLGRSGNTIYF.

On this clone itself: One end of the junction fails to match germline, which may point to a read error. The genes are TRBV23-1 and TRBJ1-5, with D perhaps TRBD1 (5 bases). TRBV23-1 is marked as an open reading frame, function uncertain. The CDR3 sequence is 15 residues long. The CDR3 bases are TGCGTCAGCAGTCAATCCGGACATAGCAATCAGCCCCAGCATTTT. This gives the protein CVSSQSGHSNQPQHF.

The chain combines TRBV11-2 with TRBJ1-2; possibly TRBD1 for D (5 bases). The germline V gene encodes CDR1 SGHAT and CDR2 FQNNGV. The CDR3 runs to 13 residues. Trimming took 5 bases from V and 2 from J, leaving 9 bases between them. CDR3 bases: TGTGCCAGCAGCCCAGAGGGGAACTATGGCTACACCTTC. This translates into CASSPEGNYGYTF.

J is TRBJ1-1 and V is TRBV4-1; D perhaps matches TRBD1 (5 bases). With 2 bases removed from V and 4 bases from J, the gap between germline ends came to 14 bases. The CDR3 is 15 amino acids. CDR1 MGHRA and CDR2 YSYEKL come from the germline V gene. CDR3 nucleotide sequence: TGCGCCAGCAGCCAACCCCTGGGGCTTCTCACTGAAGCTTTCTTT. This sequence encodes CASSQPLGLLTEAFF.

J is TRBJ1-4 and V is TRBV28; TRBD1 matches 10 bases. CDR3 length equals 15 residues. The V and J ends lost 7 bases and 6 bases, in that order; junction bases with no gene match: 8. Germline CDR1 is MDHEN and CDR2 is SYDVKM. CDR3 DNA sequence: TGTGCCAGCAAATCGATTGGACAGGGGGATGAAAAACTGTTTTTT. Translating gives CASKSIGQGDEKLFF.

The chain has TRBV11-2 and TRBJ1-2, with D perhaps matching TRBD1 (6 bases). The germline CDR1 and CDR2 sequences are SGHAT and FQNNGV. The V end was cut by 5 bases, the J end by 8 bases, with 12 bases between. The CDR3 contains 12 residues. The CDR3 bases are TGTGCCAGCAGCACTAACAGGGCCGGCTACACCTTC. Protein product: CASSTNRAGYTF.

The rearrangement joins TRBV13 to TRBJ1-1; tentative D call: TRBD1 (6 bases). Trimming left V 4 bases short and J 4 bases short, with 16 bases between. CDR1 PRHDT and CDR2 FYEKMQ come from the germline V gene (reference sequence). The CDR3 is 15 amino acids. CDR3 residues: CASSSWGPLSTEAFF. The DNA for the CDR3 is TGTGCCAGCAGCTCTTGGGGGCCTCTGAGCACTGAAGCTTTCTTT.

V gene TRBV29-1 combines with J gene TRBJ2-5; 7 bases agree with TRBD2. This CDR3 is built from 13 residues. The germline V gene has CDR1 SQVTM and CDR2 ANQGSEA. J lost 1 base, V lost 4 bases, and 3 bases had no gene match. CDR3 in amino acids: CSVASSGQETQYF. For the CDR3, the DNA is TGCAGCGTTGCTTCTAGCGGCCAAGAGACCCAGTACTTC.

Regarding this clone: This specimen includes other DNA sequences encoding the same CDR3. The chain combines TRBV5-1 with TRBJ2-7; TRBD1 aligns across 10 bases. The CDR3 loop spans 14 amino acids. J was trimmed by 4 bases and V by 0 bases; bases with no gene match: 1. Germline CDR1 and CDR2: SGHRS and YFSETQ. The CDR3 here is CASSLEGQGYEQYF. CDR3 sequence (DNA): TGCGCCAGCAGCTTGGAGGGACAGGGGTACGAGCAGTACTTC. The full variable domain, completed using reference TRBV5-1 and TRBJ2-7, is KAGVTQTPRYLIKTRGQQVTLSCSPISGHRSVSWYQQTPGQGLQFLFEYFSETQRNKGNFPGRFSGRQFSNSRSEMNVSTLELGDSALYLCASSLEGQGYEQYFGPGTRLTVT.

This chain links TRBV19 with TRBJ1-1; 8 bases agree with TRBD1. Germline V gene lookup returns CDR1 LNHDA and CDR2 SQIVND (reference sequence). This CDR3 comprises 15 residues. After removal of 6 bases from V and 5 bases from J, the junction contained 11 bases not matched to a gene. CDR3 nucleotides: TGTGCCAGTAGGCCTTCGGACAGGGTAAGGACTGAAGCTTTCTTT. Protein sequence: CASRPSDRVRTEAFF.

CDR3: CASSGNFEQYF. In DNA form, the CDR3 reads TGCGCCAGCAGCGGGAATTTCGAGCAGTACTTC. The genes are TRBV5-1 and TRBJ2-7; no clear D gene. This CDR3 is 11 amino acids long. Germline V CDR1 and CDR2: SGHRS, YFSETQ. The germline V and J ends were trimmed by 4 bases and 6 bases, with 8 bases remaining between them.

The genes are TRBV11-2 and TRBJ2-7, with unresolved D. V dropped 2 bases and J dropped 6 bases, with 8 bases sitting between them. Germline V gene sequence: CDR1 SGHAT, CDR2 FQNNGV. CDR3 size: 12 residues. Here the CDR3 reads CASSLQVGEQYF. Here the CDR3 DNA reads TGTGCCAGCAGCTTACAGGTTGGCGAGCAGTACTTC.

The rearrangement uses TRBV29-1 and TRBJ2-2; D may be TRBD1 (5 bases). The germline V gene has CDR1 SQVTM and CDR2 ANQGSEA. Deletions cut 7 bases from V and 0 bases from J, with 15 bases between. The CDR3 loop spans 15 amino acids. CDR3 DNA sequence: TGCAGCGCACGTCAGGGCTCGACGAACACCGGGGAGCTGTTTTTT. It yields the protein CSARQGSTNTGELFF.